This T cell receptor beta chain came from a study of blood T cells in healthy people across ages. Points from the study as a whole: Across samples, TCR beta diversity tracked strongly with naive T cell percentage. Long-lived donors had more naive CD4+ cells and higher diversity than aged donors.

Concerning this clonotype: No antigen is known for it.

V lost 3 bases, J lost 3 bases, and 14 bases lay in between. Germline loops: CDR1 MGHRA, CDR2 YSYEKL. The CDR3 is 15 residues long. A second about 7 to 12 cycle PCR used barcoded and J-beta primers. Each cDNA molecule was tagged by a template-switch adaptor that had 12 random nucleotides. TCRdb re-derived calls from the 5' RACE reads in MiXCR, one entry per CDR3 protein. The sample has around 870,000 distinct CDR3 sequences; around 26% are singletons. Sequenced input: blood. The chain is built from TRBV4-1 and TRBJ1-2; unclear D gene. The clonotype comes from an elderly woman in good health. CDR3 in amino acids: CASSHASGGYYGYTF. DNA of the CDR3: TGCGCCAGCAGCCACGCATCGGGAGGGTACTATGGCTACACCTTC.